Detailed here is one TCR beta chain. The data originate from a study of cytomegalovirus exposure and HLA in healthy donors. In germline, CDR1 is SNHLY, CDR2 FYNNEI. This CDR3 is built from 16 residues. Trimming cost V 8 bases and J 4 bases, with 21 bases left between them. The PCR used 60 Vbeta and 13 Jbeta primers. The assay was immunoSEQ multiplex PCR, and TCRdb's table has in-frame clones only and misses some. In the table there are 95,000 to 130,000 clones, over 70% of which are singletons. This sequence originates from a woman aged 18-29 years in good health and CMV-seronegative. Sequencing input: PBMCs. This chain connects TRBV2 to TRBJ1-5, with D perhaps TRBD1 (6 bases). CDR3 sequence: CASGYTGLEGNQPQHF. For the CDR3, the DNA is TGTGCCAGCGGGTACACAGGGCTAGAAGGGAATCAGCCCCAGCATTTT.